This T cell receptor beta chain was identified in a study of blood T cell repertoires in COVID-19. The wider study: PBMCs, B-cell-depleted T cells, or T cells were the source of the cDNA or gDNA that made up the material.

Per the authors' pipeline: Amplification from reference gene primers served as the basis for estimated nucleated cell counts. TCRdb's copy holds only in-frame clones and misses some; the assay was immunoSEQ multiplex PCR. Clonal size and the V and J genes are those of that table, whereas D and trimming came from the DNA. The sample includes about 410,000 clones, over 75% of them seen just once. The CDR3 contains 15 residues. Deletions cut 4 bases from V and 5 bases from J, with 14 bases between. Germline lookup yields CDR1 SEHNR and CDR2 FQNEAQ (reference sequence). While infection was still active, Seattle patients were enrolled and then followed longitudinally.

The chain employs TRBV7-9 and TRBJ2-2, with D possibly TRBD2 on 5 matching bases. The sequenced sample was peripheral blood. The origin of this receptor is a woman in her forties with COVID-19, enrolled during active disease. This CDR3 reads CASSSGGLGTGELFF. The CDR3 DNA follows: TGTGCCAGCAGCTCCGGAGGTTTAGGTACCGGGGAGCTGTTTTTT.